This passage covers 15 T cell receptor beta chains from one sample sequenced in a study of T cells after yellow fever vaccination. MiXCR, applied by TCRdb to the 5' RACE reads, yields one record per CDR3 protein. The data show about 310,000 distinct CDR3 sequences, with 3% to 4.5% seen just once and about a quarter held by the top ten. Here the sequenced sample was PBMCs, taken on the day of the yellow fever booster vaccination. The receptors stem from a man between 18 and 35 years old who received the YFV17D yellow fever vaccine.

This clonotype was detected only a few times. The chain employs TRBV5-6 and TRBJ2-2; a weak D match, TRBD1 (6 bases). With 0 bases removed from V and 1 base from J, the gap between germline ends came to 7 bases. This CDR3 has 15 residues. CDR1 is SGHDT and CDR2 is YYEEEE in the germline V gene. The DNA for the CDR3 is TGTGCCAGCAGCTTGGGGACAGAGAACACCGGGGAGCTGTTTTTT. Protein: CASSLGTENTGELFF.

This chain joins TRBV6-2 or TRBV6-3 and TRBJ2-7; D perhaps matches TRBD1 (6 bases). V lost 5 bases to trimming and J lost 5 bases, with 13 bases between them. The CDR3 totals 13 residues. Germline V CDR1 and CDR2: MNHEY, SVGEGT. CDR3 coding DNA: TGTGCCAGCAGTAGGGGGATTTCCCACGAGCAGTACGTC. As protein: CASSRGISHEQYV.

This clonotype came up many times. The rearrangement joins TRBV7-2 to TRBJ2-7; TRBD1 might be the D (6 bases). The CDR3 length is 15 residues. Germline CDR1 reads SGHTA; CDR2 reads FQGNSA. The V gene lost 0 bases and the J gene lost 2 bases, with 11 bases spanning the gap. The CDR3 here is CASSLATGQPYEQYF. The CDR3 DNA is TGTGCCAGCAGCTTAGCGACAGGACAGCCCTACGAGCAGTACTTC.

This clonotype was counted ten times or more. In nucleotides, the CDR3 is TGCAGTGCTCTCTCAAGTAGCGGGGGCGGGAAGACCCAGTACTTC. This encodes CSALSSSGGGKTQYF. The V and J genes are TRBV20-1 and TRBJ2-5, with 9 bases that match TRBD2. CDR1 and CDR2 (germline): DFQATT, SNEGSKA (reference sequence). The CDR3 is 15 residues long. V trimming: 5 bases; J trimming: 6 bases; junction bases outside the gene matches: 13.

This clonotype has a count of ten or more. CDR3 sequence: CASSLVSGYTDTQYF. The CDR3 nucleotides are TGTGCCAGCAGCTTAGTTAGCGGATACACAGATACGCAGTATTTT. The chain combines TRBV7-2 with TRBJ2-3; D possibly corresponds to TRBD2 (6 bases). Trimming pared 1 base from V and 2 bases from J, leaving 10 bases between. The CDR3 consists of 15 residues. The germline V gene encodes CDR1 SGHTA and CDR2 FQGNSA.

This clonotype was detected many times. The chain links TRBV24-1 to TRBJ2-1; D is uncertain. Germline V CDR1 and CDR2: KGHDR, SFDVKD. The V gene lost 1 base and the J gene lost 2 bases, with 8 bases spanning the gap. The CDR3 sequence is 15 residues long. The CDR3 nucleotides read TGTGCCACCAGTGATTTTAAGGGTACCTACAATGAGCAGTTCTTC. Its translation: CATSDFKGTYNEQFF.

This clonotype was counted at least ten times. The chain has TRBV3-1 and TRBJ2-2; D remains unclear. Trimming left V 3 bases short and J 2 bases short, with 10 bases between. Germline lookup yields CDR1 LGHDT and CDR2 YNNKEL (reference sequence). This CDR3 region has 15 residues. For the CDR3, the DNA is TGTGCCAGCAGCCATCTGGTCAGAAACACCGGGGAGCTGTTTTTT. This translates into CASSHLVRNTGELFF.

The rearrangement joins TRBV5-5 to TRBJ1-5; 10 bases are shared with TRBD1. CDR1 is SGHKS and CDR2 is YYEKEE in the germline V gene (reference sequence). Trimming cost V 4 bases and J 1 base; bases outside gene matches: 11. This CDR3 comprises 18 residues. CDR3 sequence: CASSPHPGQGMSNQPQHF. CDR3 DNA: TGTGCCAGCAGCCCCCATCCGGGACAGGGGATGAGCAATCAGCCCCAGCATTTT.

Ten or more counts support this clonotype. V and J are TRBV3-1 and TRBJ1-6; 11 bases line up with TRBD1. The junction had 4 bases not matched to a gene; V was cut back by 3 bases and J by 6 bases. The CDR3 is 16 amino acids. Germline V gives CDR1 LGHDT, CDR2 YNNKEL (reference sequence). In nucleotides, the CDR3 is TGTGCCAGCAGCCAGCTTGGGACAGGGGGTAATTCACCCCTCCACTTT. Translated, it gives CASSQLGTGGNSPLHF.

Many counts were recorded for this clonotype. A much larger clone lies a single base off, so this may be a read error. This chain connects TRBV7-9 to TRBJ2-3; unclear D gene. The CDR3 is made up of 11 amino acids. V dropped 5 bases and J dropped 4 bases, with 4 bases sitting between them. Germline V gene data show CDR1 as SEHNR and CDR2 as FQNEAQ (reference sequence). The CDR3 DNA is TGTGCCAGCAGCGACTCAGATACGCAGTATTTT. Residues: CASSDSDTQYF.

This clonotype was seen a handful of times. The chain couples TRBV15 to TRBJ2-5; D might be TRBD2 (7 bases). The CDR3 has 15 amino acids. With 1 base removed from V and 1 base from J, the gap between germline ends came to 10 bases. CDR1 and CDR2 from the germline V gene are LNHNV and YYDKDF (reference sequence). The CDR3 spells CATSRGGGSQETQYF. The CDR3 DNA reads TGTGCCACCAGCAGAGGGGGGGGCAGCCAAGAGACCCAGTACTTC.

This clonotype showed up just a few times. V is TRBV20-1 and J is TRBJ2-5, with TRBD2 identical over 10 bases. The CDR3 sequence is 15 residues long. With V trimmed by 3 bases and J by 2 bases, 6 bases remained unmatched. Germline CDR1 and CDR2: DFQATT and SNEGSKA (reference sequence). The CDR3 reads CSASFSGGFQETQYF. The CDR3 nucleotides read TGCAGTGCTAGCTTTAGCGGGGGGTTTCAAGAGACCCAGTACTTC.

The table lists this clonotype with a few counts. The chain links TRBV5-1 to TRBJ2-3; weak D call: TRBD2 (5 bases). The V end lost 2 bases, the J end lost 0 bases, and 10 bases lay between the germline ends. Germline V gene data show CDR1 as SGHRS and CDR2 as YFSETQ. This CDR3 region has 15 residues. The CDR3 loop reads CASSLLDSSTDTQYF. CDR3 nucleotide sequence: TGCGCCAGCAGCTTACTGGACTCTAGCACAGATACGCAGTATTTT.

In its sample, this clonotype was seen many times. The V gene is TRBV5-1, the J gene TRBJ2-1; a weak D match, TRBD1 (5 bases). CDR3 length: 14 residues. V lost 0 bases and J lost 9, with 13 bases in between. Germline values: CDR1 SGHRS, CDR2 YFSETQ. CDR3 in amino acids: CASSLGAQGSEQFF. CDR3 coding DNA: TGCGCCAGCAGCTTGGGGGCCCAGGGTAGTGAGCAGTTCTTC.

At least ten counts were recorded for this clonotype. The chain has TRBV4-3 and TRBJ2-2; D not certain. Trimming pared 3 bases from V and 4 bases from J, leaving 6 bases between. Germline CDR1 reads LGHNA; CDR2 reads YSLEER. This CDR3 has 13 amino acids. The CDR3 region has the DNA TGCGCCAGCAGCCATGGTTTCACCGGGGAGCTGTTTTTT. Its protein product is CASSHGFTGELFF.